The 30 T cell receptor beta chains below all came from one sample that was sequenced in a study of T cell responses to AZD1222 COVID-19 vaccine. Using immunoSEQ multiplex PCR, the repertoire was profiled, and TCRdb retains in-frame clones only, with some absent. The table shows approximately 130,000 clones, with 92% occurring only once. The sequencing here drew on peripheral blood, taken on day 0 of AZD1222 vaccination. The source of these receptors is an adult in good health.

V is TRBV5-4 and J is TRBJ2-1, with 10 bases matching TRBD2. CDR3 size: 16 residues. Trimming took 1 base from V and 7 from J; bases not matched to a gene: 8. CDR1 and CDR2 from the germline V gene are SGHNT and YYREEE (reference sequence). The CDR3 reads CASSLPLAGVRNEQFF. The CDR3 DNA sequence: TGTGCCAGCAGCTTGCCCCTAGCGGGAGTAAGAAATGAGCAGTTCTTC.

This chain uses TRBV5-1 with TRBJ2-7; 7 bases agree with TRBD1. The V segment lost 4 bases and the J segment 3 bases; nucleotides outside the gene matches: 7. CDR3 length: 14 residues. Germline lookup yields CDR1 SGHRS and CDR2 YFSETQ. This CDR3 is CASSQDREGYEQYF. CDR3 DNA: TGCGCCAGCAGCCAAGACAGGGAAGGCTACGAGCAGTACTTC.

The chain joins TRBV28 to TRBJ2-7, with TRBD2 identical over 7 bases. CDR1 and CDR2 (germline): MDHEN, SYDVKM. V was clipped by 8 bases and J by 7 bases; unmatched bases: 20. This CDR3 comprises 16 residues. CDR3 sequence: CASGALSGYLGREQYF. The CDR3 DNA reads TGTGCCAGCGGGGCCCTTAGCGGGTACCTGGGAAGGGAGCAGTACTTC. Full variable domain (outside the CDR3, taken from reference TRBV28 and TRBJ2-7): DVKVTQSSRYLVKRTGEKVFLECVQDMDHENMFWYRQDPGLGLRLIYFSYDVKMKEKGDIPEGYSVSREKKERFSLILESASTNQTSMYLCASGALSGYLGREQYFGPGTRLTVT.

V is TRBV2 and J is TRBJ1-2; a possible D gene is TRBD1 (6 bases). CDR1 and CDR2 from the germline V gene are SNHLY and FYNNEI. This CDR3 is 12 amino acids long. V was pared by 7 bases and J by 4 bases, with 10 bases between. The CDR3 loop is CASTDSIYGYTF. CDR3 nucleotides: TGTGCCAGCACGGACAGTATCTATGGCTACACCTTC. Supplemented by reference TRBV2 and TRBJ1-2, the full variable domain reads EPEVTQTPSHQVTQMGQEVILRCVPISNHLYFYWYRQILGQKVEFLVSFYNNEISEKSEIFDDQFSVERPDGSNFTLKIRSTKLEDSAMYFCASTDSIYGYTFGSGTRLTVV.

The chain has TRBV7-6 and TRBJ2-5, with 13 bases lining up with TRBD2. The CDR3 is made up of 16 amino acids. The V segment lost 5 bases and the J segment 4 bases; nucleotides outside the gene matches: 7. Germline CDR1 is SGHVS and CDR2 is FNYEAQ. CDR3 sequence (DNA): TGTGCCAGCAGCGCGCGACTAGCGGGAGGAGGAGAGACCCAGTACTTC. Translating gives CASSARLAGGGETQYF.

The rearrangement uses TRBV5-8 and TRBJ2-7; D not resolved. CDR1 and CDR2 from the germline V gene are SGHTS and YDEGEE. This CDR3 contains 15 residues. V lost 3 bases and J lost 0, with 13 bases in between. CDR3 DNA: TGTGCCAGCAGCTCTCGACATATAGCCTCCTACGAGCAGTACTTC. Encoded protein: CASSSRHIASYEQYF.

The genes are TRBV6-5 and TRBJ2-7; D is undetermined. Trimming cost V 8 bases and J 2 bases, with 16 bases left between them. The CDR3 contains 14 residues. Germline V gene data show CDR1 as MNHEY and CDR2 as SVGAGI. CDR3 region: CASEEEATTYEQYF. The CDR3 coding sequence is TGTGCCAGCGAGGAAGAGGCTACCACCTACGAGCAGTACTTC.

This rearrangement joins TRBV9 to TRBJ2-7; 8 nucleotides line up with TRBD2. The CDR3 extends over 14 amino acids. Per germline, CDR1 SGDLS and CDR2 YYNGEE. Germline trimming cut 0 bases from V and 7 bases from J; bases unmatched to any gene: 6. Here the CDR3 DNA reads TGTGCCAGCAGCGTAGGAGCGGGAGTAAGGGAGCAGTACTTC. It encodes CASSVGAGVREQYF.

The chain recombines TRBV19 with TRBJ1-1; D possibly corresponds to TRBD1 (5 bases). V was clipped by 0 bases and J by 4 bases, with 15 bases between them. CDR3 length: 16 amino acids. In germline, CDR1 is LNHDA, CDR2 SQIVND (reference sequence). The CDR3 nucleotides read TGTGCCAGTAGTATAGATCTGGCTGGGGGGGGCACTGAAGCTTTCTTT. Encoded protein: CASSIDLAGGGTEAFF.

The rearrangement joins TRBV19 to TRBJ1-1, with D possibly TRBD1 on 5 matching bases. Germline V gene lookup returns CDR1 LNHDA and CDR2 SQIVND (reference sequence). V was shortened by 1 base and J by 0 bases, with 12 bases between the two germline ends. The CDR3 is 16 amino acids. In DNA form, the CDR3 reads TGTGCCAGTAGTATAGGGGGCGTACCTATGAACACTGAAGCTTTCTTT. This codes for CASSIGGVPMNTEAFF.

The V and J genes are TRBV24-1 and TRBJ1-1; no clear D. Trimming removed 2 bases at V and 0 bases at J, with 9 bases between. CDR3 length: 15 amino acids. Germline assignment: CDR1 KGHDR and CDR2 SFDVKD. CDR3 protein: CATSDSRALNTEAFF. In nucleotides, the CDR3 is TGTGCCACCAGTGATTCACGGGCCCTGAACACTGAAGCTTTCTTT.

The sample holds one count of this clone. The identical CDR3 is also encoded by other nucleotide sequences in the sample. This chain connects TRBV12-3 or TRBV12-4 to TRBJ2-7; D may be TRBD1 or TRBD2 (5 bases each). CDR3 length: 13 residues. Trimming took 2 bases from V and 3 from J, leaving 8 bases between them. CDR3 nucleotide sequence: TGTGCCAGCAGTTTAAGTGGGGGCTACGAGCAGTACTTC. Translation: CASSLSGGYEQYF.

The chain uses TRBV19 and TRBJ1-2; perhaps TRBD1 as D (5 bases). Deletions cut 6 bases from V and 3 bases from J, with 20 bases between. The CDR3 totals 16 residues. Per germline, CDR1 LNHDA and CDR2 SQIVND (reference sequence). The CDR3 is CASRDPGSTSDYGYTF. CDR3 DNA sequence: TGTGCCAGTAGAGACCCAGGGTCTACTTCTGACTATGGCTACACCTTC.

This clone was seen a single time. J is TRBJ2-7 and V is TRBV29-1, with TRBD2 as a possible D gene (6 bases). Trimming stripped 4 bases from V and 3 bases from J, with 16 bases between. There are 14 residues in the CDR3. The germline V gene encodes CDR1 SQVTM and CDR2 ANQGSEA. The CDR3 DNA is TGCAGCGTTGGACCTCAGGGAGGTATCTACGAGCAGTACTTC. It specifies CSVGPQGGIYEQYF.

This clone was detected only a few times. The gene calls are TRBV21-1 and TRBJ2-6; the tabulated D call, TRBD1, remains unverified against the DNA. TRBV21-1 is shown as a pseudogene. The CDR3 runs to 16 residues. CDR3 in DNA: TGTGCCAGCACGGACAGACCCCACTCTGGGGCCAACGTCCTGACTTTC. Translation gives CASTDRPHSGANVLTF.

This chain joins TRBV5-1 and TRBJ1-5, with D maybe TRBD1 (6 bases). V gave up 4 bases and J gave up 1 base, with 12 bases separating them. CDR1 is SGHRS and CDR2 is YFSETQ in the germline V gene. The CDR3 totals 15 residues. CDR3 loop: CASSPGTSSNQPQHF. As DNA, the CDR3 is TGCGCCAGCAGCCCCGGGACAAGCAGCAATCAGCCCCAGCATTTT.

CDR3 bases: TGTGCCAGCAGAGCCGGGACACGCTATAATTCACCCCTCCACTTT. Its protein is CASRAGTRYNSPLHF. The chain carries TRBV6-5 and TRBJ1-6; D possibly corresponds to TRBD1 (6 bases). The V end was cut by 6 bases, the J end by 3 bases, with 12 bases between. The CDR3 contains 15 residues. The germline gives CDR1 MNHEY, CDR2 SVGAGI.

This chain joins TRBV6-5 and TRBJ2-7; D is perhaps TRBD1 (5 bases). This CDR3 contains 12 residues. The germline V gene encodes CDR1 MNHEY and CDR2 SVGAGI. Trimming removed 6 bases from V and 5 bases from J, with 11 bases in between. CDR3 amino acids: CASRSGFHEQYF. CDR3 nucleotide sequence: TGTGCCAGCAGGTCAGGGTTCCACGAGCAGTACTTC.

V is TRBV14 and J is TRBJ2-1; D call uncertain. V gave up 5 bases and J gave up 0 bases, with 8 bases separating them. CDR3 length: 14 residues. Germline lookup yields CDR1 SGHDN and CDR2 FVKESK. CDR3 sequence reads: CASSYASSYNEQFF. Here the CDR3 DNA reads TGTGCCAGCAGCTATGCCAGCTCCTACAATGAGCAGTTCTTC.

This clone was seen once. The chain is built from TRBV27 and TRBJ2-1, with TRBD2 as a possible D gene (6 bases). Germline V CDR1 and CDR2: MNHEY, SMNVEV (reference sequence). There are 16 residues in the CDR3. The ends were cut back, 1 base at V and 4 bases at J, with 14 bases in the middle. The CDR3 protein is CASSLFWVAEYNEQFF. The CDR3 DNA follows: TGTGCCAGCAGTTTATTTTGGGTAGCGGAGTACAATGAGCAGTTCTTC.

Only one count was recorded for this clone. Other DNA sequences in the same sample also yield this CDR3. This rearrangement joins TRBV18 to TRBJ1-1, with D hard to call. The CDR3 runs to 14 residues. Between the trimmed V and J ends, which lost 0 bases and 0 bases, there was a span of 5 bases. Germline values: CDR1 KGHSH, CDR2 LQKENI. The CDR3 sequence is CASSPPSVNTEAFF. The CDR3 coding sequence is TGTGCCAGCTCACCACCGTCAGTGAACACTGAAGCTTTCTTT. The variable domain in full, completed from reference TRBV18 and TRBJ1-1, reads NAGVMQNPRHLVRRRGQEARLRCSPMKGHSHVYWYRQLPEEGLKFMVYLQKENIIDESGMPKERFSAEFPKEGPSILRIQQVVRGDSAAYFCASSPPSVNTEAFFGQGTRLTVV.

V and J are TRBV11-1 and TRBJ2-1; weak D call: TRBD2 (6 bases). The germline CDR1 and CDR2 sequences are SGHAT and FQDESV (reference sequence). Trimming removed 2 bases from V and 4 bases from J, with 15 bases in between. CDR3 length: 16 residues. The DNA of the CDR3 is TGTGCCAGCAGCTTATTGGAGGGAGAGGGGTACAATGAGCAGTTCTTC. This gives the protein CASSLLEGEGYNEQFF.

The rearrangement joins TRBV3-1 (or the pseudogene TRBV3-2) to TRBJ2-1; TRBD2 might be the D (6 bases). The germline V gene has CDR1 LGHDT and CDR2 YNNKEL (reference sequence). V gave up 3 bases and J gave up 2 bases, with 14 bases separating them. This CDR3 spans 16 amino acids. For the CDR3, the DNA is TGTGCCAGCAGCCAGAGTAAGTTAGCGGCCTACAATGAGCAGTTCTTC. As protein: CASSQSKLAAYNEQFF.

In this sample, this clone turned up a few times. The chain is built from TRBV6-5 and TRBJ2-2, with 7 bases fitting TRBD1. The CDR3 has 15 amino acids. J was trimmed by 2 bases and V by 6 bases; bases with no gene match: 6. From germline, CDR1 is MNHEY and CDR2 SVGAGI. CDR3 loop: CASRMTGSNTGELFF. The DNA for the CDR3 is TGTGCCAGCAGAATGACAGGGTCCAACACCGGGGAGCTGTTTTTT.

The V call is TRBV9, the J call TRBJ1-2; D gene unclear. Between the trimmed V and J ends, which lost 0 bases and 8 bases, there was a span of 17 bases. The CDR3 is 15 amino acids. In germline, CDR1 is SGDLS, CDR2 YYNGEE. CDR3 nucleotides: TGTGCCAGCAGCGTAGGTAAACAGTCGACTATCGGCTACACCTTC. It encodes CASSVGKQSTIGYTF.

J is TRBJ2-2 and V is TRBV6-5, with a weak D call TRBD1 (6 bases). The CDR3 is 12 amino acids. CDR1 and CDR2 (germline): MNHEY, SVGAGI. V gave up 11 bases and J gave up 3 bases, with 10 bases separating them. This CDR3 is CAVHRDTGELFF. CDR3 nucleotides: TGTGCCGTCCACAGGGACACCGGGGAGCTGTTTTTT.

The rearrangement joins TRBV5-4 to TRBJ2-5; TRBD2 agrees at 16 bases. The ends lost 2 bases at V and 1 base at J; junction bases unmatched: 5. The CDR3 is 18 amino acids. Germline values: CDR1 SGHNT, CDR2 YYREEE (reference sequence). CDR3 in DNA: TGTGCCAGCAGCTTAGGGACTAGCGGGAGGGGACTCCAAGAGACCCAGTACTTC. This translates into CASSLGTSGRGLQETQYF.

This clone was detected once. The V and J genes are TRBV4-2 and TRBJ2-7; 9 bases map to TRBD2. The J segment lost 1 base and the V segment lost 2 bases, leaving 15 bases of the junction unmatched. The germline V gene has CDR1 LGHNA and CDR2 YNFKEQ. The CDR3 runs 19 residues. CDR3 nucleotide sequence: TGTGCCAGCAGCCAAAACCGGGATCTCGGGACTAGCCGATCCTACGAGCAGTACTTC. It translates to CASSQNRDLGTSRSYEQYF.

The chain carries TRBV19 and TRBJ1-6; tentative D call: TRBD1 (6 bases). Germline CDR1 is LNHDA and CDR2 is SQIVND (reference sequence). Trimming left V 8 bases short and J 0 bases short, with 11 bases between. There are 15 residues in the CDR3. CDR3 in DNA: TGTGCCAGTCGACAGGATGGCTCCTATAATTCACCCCTCCACTTT. Translated, it gives CASRQDGSYNSPLHF. The full variable domain, in which reference TRBV19 and TRBJ1-6 provide the parts outside the CDR3, is DGGITQSPKYLFRKEGQNVTLSCEQNLNHDAMYWYRQDPGQGLRLIYYSQIVNDFQKGDIAEGYSVSREKKESFPLTVTSAQKNPTAFYLCASRQDGSYNSPLHFGNGTRLTVT.

This sequence joins TRBV6-5 and TRBJ1-1; TRBD1 agrees at 7 bases. Germline V gives CDR1 MNHEY, CDR2 SVGAGI. The CDR3 is 13 amino acids. J was trimmed by 3 bases and V by 7 bases; bases with no gene match: 5. DNA of the CDR3: TGTGCCAGCATCGAAGACAGGGACACTGAAGCTTTCTTT. It encodes CASIEDRDTEAFF.